This T cell receptor beta chain originates from a study of T cell responses to AZD1222 COVID-19 vaccine. Study-wide context: Doses given second, at about 4 or about 12 weeks, were pooled.

Study findings and constraints: Samples come after the peak T cell response, not at day 14. Most donors were white British, females outnumbered males, and clonal diversity was possibly underestimated.

Profiled with immunoSEQ multiplex PCR; TCRdb holds only in-frame clones, not every one. The sample shows roughly 180,000 clones, 75% to 90% of them seen only once. As to this clone: No antigen is known for it.

The sequence derives from an adult in good health. Sequencing used peripheral blood, obtained on day 0 of AZD1222 vaccination.

As DNA, the CDR3 is TGTGCCAGCAGACTTCGCTCTGGCACTGAAGCTTTCTTT. Translation: CASRLRSGTEAFF. The chain couples TRBV11-2 to TRBJ1-1; D is unclear. Per the germline V gene, CDR1 is SGHAT and CDR2 is FQNNGV. With 6 bases removed from V and 4 bases from J, the gap between germline ends came to 12 bases. The CDR3 spans 13 residues.